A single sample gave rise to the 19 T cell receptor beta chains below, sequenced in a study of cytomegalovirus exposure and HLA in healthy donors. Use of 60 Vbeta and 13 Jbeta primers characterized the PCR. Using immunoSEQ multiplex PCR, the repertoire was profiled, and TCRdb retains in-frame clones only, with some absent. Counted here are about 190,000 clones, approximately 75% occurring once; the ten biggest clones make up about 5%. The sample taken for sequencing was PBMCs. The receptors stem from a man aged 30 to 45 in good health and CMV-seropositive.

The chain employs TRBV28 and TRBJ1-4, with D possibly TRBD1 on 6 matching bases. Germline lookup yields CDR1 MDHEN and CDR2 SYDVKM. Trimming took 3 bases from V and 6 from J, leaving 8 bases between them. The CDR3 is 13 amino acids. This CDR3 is CASSFEGDEKLFF. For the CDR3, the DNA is TGTGCCAGCAGTTTCGAGGGGGATGAAAAACTGTTTTTT.

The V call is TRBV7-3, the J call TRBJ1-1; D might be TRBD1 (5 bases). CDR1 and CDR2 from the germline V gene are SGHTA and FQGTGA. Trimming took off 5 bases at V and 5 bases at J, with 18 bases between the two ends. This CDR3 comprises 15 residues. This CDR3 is CASSPGGPLETEAFF. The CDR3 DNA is TGTGCCAGCAGCCCGGGGGGACCCCTGGAGACTGAAGCTTTCTTT.

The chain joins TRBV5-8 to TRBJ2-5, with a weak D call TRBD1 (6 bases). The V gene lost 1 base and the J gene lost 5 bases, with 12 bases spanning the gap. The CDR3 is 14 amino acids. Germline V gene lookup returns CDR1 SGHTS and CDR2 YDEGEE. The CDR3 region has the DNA TGTGCCAGCAGCTTGCAAGGGGGTCAGGAGACCCAGTACTTC. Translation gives CASSLQGGQETQYF.

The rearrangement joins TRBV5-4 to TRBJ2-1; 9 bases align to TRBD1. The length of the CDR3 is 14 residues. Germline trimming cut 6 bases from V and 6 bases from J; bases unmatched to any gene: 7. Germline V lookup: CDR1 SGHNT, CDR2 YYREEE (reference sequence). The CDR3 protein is CASMQGQGSNEQFF. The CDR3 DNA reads TGTGCCAGCATGCAGGGACAGGGATCCAATGAGCAGTTCTTC.

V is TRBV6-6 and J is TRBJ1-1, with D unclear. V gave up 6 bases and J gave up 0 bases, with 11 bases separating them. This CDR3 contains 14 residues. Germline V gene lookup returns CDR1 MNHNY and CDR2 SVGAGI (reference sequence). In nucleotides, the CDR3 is TGTGCCAGCAGCCCCGAGGGAGTGAACACTGAAGCTTTCTTT. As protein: CASSPEGVNTEAFF.

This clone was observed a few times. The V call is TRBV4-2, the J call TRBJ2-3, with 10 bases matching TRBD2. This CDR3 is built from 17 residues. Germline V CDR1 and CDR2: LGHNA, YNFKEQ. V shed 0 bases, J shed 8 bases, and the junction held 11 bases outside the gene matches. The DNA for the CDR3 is TGTGCCAGCAGCCAAGAGGTGGCTAGCGGGAGCGGGGGTACGCAGTATTTT. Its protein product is CASSQEVASGSGGTQYF.

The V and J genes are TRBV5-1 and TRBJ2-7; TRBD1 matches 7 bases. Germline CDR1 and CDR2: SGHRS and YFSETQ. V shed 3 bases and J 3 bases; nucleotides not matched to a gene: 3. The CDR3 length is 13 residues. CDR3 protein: CASSWGQHYEQYF. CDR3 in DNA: TGCGCCAGCAGCTGGGGACAGCACTACGAGCAGTACTTC.

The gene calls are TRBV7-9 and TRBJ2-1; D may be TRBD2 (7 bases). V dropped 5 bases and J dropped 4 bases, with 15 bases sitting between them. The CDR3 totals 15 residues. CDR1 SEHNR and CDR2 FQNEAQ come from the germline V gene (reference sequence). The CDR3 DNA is TGTGCCAGCAGCCTCGCGGGGGCGACGTACAATGAGCAGTTCTTC. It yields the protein CASSLAGATYNEQFF.

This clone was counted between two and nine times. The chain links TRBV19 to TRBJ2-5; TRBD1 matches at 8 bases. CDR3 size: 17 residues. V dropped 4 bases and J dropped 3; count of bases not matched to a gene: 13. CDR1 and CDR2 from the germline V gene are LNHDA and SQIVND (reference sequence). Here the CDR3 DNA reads TGTGCCAGTAGTAATTCTCGGACAGGGAAGGGGGAAGAGACCCAGTACTTC. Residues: CASSNSRTGKGEETQYF.

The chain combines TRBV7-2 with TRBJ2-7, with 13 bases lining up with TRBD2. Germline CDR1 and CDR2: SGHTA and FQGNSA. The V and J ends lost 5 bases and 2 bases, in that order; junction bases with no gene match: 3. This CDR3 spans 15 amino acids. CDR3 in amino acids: CASSQLAGGTYEQYF. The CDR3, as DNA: TGTGCCAGCAGCCAACTAGCGGGAGGGACCTACGAGCAGTACTTC.

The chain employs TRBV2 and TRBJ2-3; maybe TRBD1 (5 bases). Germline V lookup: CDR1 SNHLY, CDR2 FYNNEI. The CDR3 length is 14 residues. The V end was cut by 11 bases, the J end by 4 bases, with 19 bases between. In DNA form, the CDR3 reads TGTGCCGGGGCCTATCTAACAGACGCAGATACGCAGTATTTT. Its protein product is CAGAYLTDADTQYF.

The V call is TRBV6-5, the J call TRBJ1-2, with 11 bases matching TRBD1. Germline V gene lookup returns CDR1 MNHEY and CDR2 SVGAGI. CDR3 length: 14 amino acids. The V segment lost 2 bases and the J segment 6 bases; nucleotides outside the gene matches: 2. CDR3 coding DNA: TGTGCCAGCAGTTACCAGGGACAGGGGGATGGCTACACCTTC. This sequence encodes CASSYQGQGDGYTF.

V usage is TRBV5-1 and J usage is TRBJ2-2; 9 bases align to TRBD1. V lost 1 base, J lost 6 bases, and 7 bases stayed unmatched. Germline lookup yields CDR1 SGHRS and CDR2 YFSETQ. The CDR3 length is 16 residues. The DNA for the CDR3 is TGCGCCAGCAGCTTGATGGGACAGGGAGCGGCCGGGGAGCTGTTTTTT. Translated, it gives CASSLMGQGAAGELFF.

The CDR3 is CASSLGQGQGYTF. For the CDR3, the DNA is TGTGCCAGCAGTCTCGGACAGGGGCAGGGCTACACCTTC. J is TRBJ1-2 and V is TRBV27, with 9 bases that match TRBD1. The germline V gene encodes CDR1 MNHEY and CDR2 SMNVEV (reference sequence). The CDR3 extends over 13 amino acids. Unmatched junction bases numbered 6, after V lost 5 bases and J lost 8 bases.

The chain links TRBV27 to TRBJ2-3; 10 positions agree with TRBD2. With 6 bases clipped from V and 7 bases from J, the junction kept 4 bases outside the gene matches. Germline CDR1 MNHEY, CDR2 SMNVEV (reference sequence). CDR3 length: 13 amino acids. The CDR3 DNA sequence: TGTGCCAGCAGAGCGGGAGGGGGTAATACGCAGTATTTT. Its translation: CASRAGGGNTQYF.

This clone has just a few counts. The CDR3 is CASSEGRGFLYTNTEAFF. The CDR3 bases are TGTGCCAGCAGTGAAGGAAGAGGGTTTCTATATACGAACACTGAAGCTTTCTTT. This chain joins TRBV6-1 and TRBJ1-1; D is undetermined. Germline CDR1 and CDR2: MNHNS and SASEGT. This CDR3 contains 18 residues. The ends were cut back, 1 base at V and 1 base at J, with 19 bases in the middle.

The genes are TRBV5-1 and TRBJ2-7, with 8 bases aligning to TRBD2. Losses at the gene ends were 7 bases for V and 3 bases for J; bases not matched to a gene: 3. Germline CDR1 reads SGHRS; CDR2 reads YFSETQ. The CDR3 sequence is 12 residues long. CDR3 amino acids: CASGAGGYEQYF. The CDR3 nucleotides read TGCGCCAGCGGGGCGGGAGGCTACGAGCAGTACTTC. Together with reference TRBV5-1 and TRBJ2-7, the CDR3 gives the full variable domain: KAGVTQTPRYLIKTRGQQVTLSCSPISGHRSVSWYQQTPGQGLQFLFEYFSETQRNKGNFPGRFSGRQFSNSRSEMNVSTLELGDSALYLCASGAGGYEQYFGPGTRLTVT.

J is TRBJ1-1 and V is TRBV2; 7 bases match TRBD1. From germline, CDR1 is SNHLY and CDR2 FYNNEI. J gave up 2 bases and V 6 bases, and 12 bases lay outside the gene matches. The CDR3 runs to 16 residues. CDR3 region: CASRMRAGGTNTEAFF. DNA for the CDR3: TGTGCCAGCAGAATGAGGGCAGGGGGGACAAACACTGAAGCTTTCTTT.

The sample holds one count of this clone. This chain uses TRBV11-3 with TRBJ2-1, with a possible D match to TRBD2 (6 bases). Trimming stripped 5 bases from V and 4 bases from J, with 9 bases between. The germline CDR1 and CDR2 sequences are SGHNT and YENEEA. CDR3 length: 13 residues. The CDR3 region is CASSQTRYNEQFF. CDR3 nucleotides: TGTGCCAGCAGCCAGACTAGATACAATGAGCAGTTCTTC.